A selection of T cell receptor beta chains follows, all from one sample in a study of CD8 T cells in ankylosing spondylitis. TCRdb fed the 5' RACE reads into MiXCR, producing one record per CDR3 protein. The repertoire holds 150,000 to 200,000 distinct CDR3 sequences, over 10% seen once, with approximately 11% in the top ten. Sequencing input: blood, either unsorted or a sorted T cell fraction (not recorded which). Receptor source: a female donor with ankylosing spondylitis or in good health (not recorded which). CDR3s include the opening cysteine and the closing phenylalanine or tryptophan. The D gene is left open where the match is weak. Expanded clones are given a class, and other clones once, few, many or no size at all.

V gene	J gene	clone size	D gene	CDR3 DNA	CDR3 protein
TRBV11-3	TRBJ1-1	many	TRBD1	TGTGCCAGCAGCTTAGAGGACAGGGGGCAAGGGAACACTGAAGCTTTCTTT	CASSLEDRGQGNTEAFF
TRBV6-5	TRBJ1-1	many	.	TGTGCCAGCAGTTACGGTCAGAACACTGAAGCTTTCTTT	CASSYGQNTEAFF
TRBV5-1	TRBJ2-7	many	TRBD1	TGCGCCAGCAGCTTGGGGGACAGGAGCTCCTACGAGCAGTACTTC	CASSLGDRSSYEQYF
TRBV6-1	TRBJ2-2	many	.	TGTGCCAGCAGACCCGAGGGGGGGCCCAAGACCGGGGAGCTGTTTTTT	CASRPEGGPKTGELFF
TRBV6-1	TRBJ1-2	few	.	TGTGCCAGCAGTAGGGACCTTCACCCCACTGTCTATGGCTACACCTTC	CASSRDLHPTVYGYTF
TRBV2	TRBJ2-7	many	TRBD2	TGTGCCAGCAGGACGGGACTAGCGGGAGGAACCTACGAGCAGTACTTC	CASRTGLAGGTYEQYF
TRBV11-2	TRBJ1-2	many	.	TGTGCCAGCAGCTTAGGCAGGGGCTTCTATGGCTACACCTTC	CASSLGRGFYGYTF
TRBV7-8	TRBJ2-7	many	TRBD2	TGTGCCAGCAGCGGAGCTAGCGGGGGGAAGAGATACCCCTCCTACGAGCAGTACTTC	CASSGASGGKRYPSYEQYF
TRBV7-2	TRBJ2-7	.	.	TGTGCCAGCAGCTCCGGACAGCTGGGATCCTACGAGCAGTACTTC	CASSSGQLGSYEQYF
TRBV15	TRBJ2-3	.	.	TGTGCCACCAGCACGACACTTAGCACAGATACGCAGTATTTT	CATSTTLSTDTQYF
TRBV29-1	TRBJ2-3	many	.	TGCAGCGTGGGGACAACCGGCACAGATACGCAGTATTTT	CSVGTTGTDTQYF
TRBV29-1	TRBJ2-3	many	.	TGCAGCGTTGACTCCGGGAGTACGCAGTATTTT	CSVDSGSTQYF
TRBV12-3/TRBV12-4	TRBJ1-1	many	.	TGTGCCAGCAGGGACAGCAACACTGAAGCTTTCTTT	CASRDSNTEAFF
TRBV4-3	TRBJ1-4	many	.	TGCGCCAGCAGCCAATTCTCAGGAGCGGTTAATGAAAAACTGTTTTTT	CASSQFSGAVNEKLFF
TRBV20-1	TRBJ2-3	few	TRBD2	TGCAGTGCTAGACTACCTAGCGGGAGAGCTGATACGCAGTATTTT	CSARLPSGRADTQYF
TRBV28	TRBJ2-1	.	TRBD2	TGTGCCAGCAGTTTCGCCCGGACTAGCGGGAGGGGCAATGAGCAGTTCTTC	CASSFARTSGRGNEQFF
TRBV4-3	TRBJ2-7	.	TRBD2	TGCGCCAGCAGCCAGTCCTCGGGACTAGCGGGTTCCATTTACGAGCAGTACTTC	CASSQSSGLAGSIYEQYF
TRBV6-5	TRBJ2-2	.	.	TGTGCCAGCAGTTACACCCAAGCGAACACCGGGGAGCTGTTTTTT	CASSYTQANTGELFF
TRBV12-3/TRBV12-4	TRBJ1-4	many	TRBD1	TGTGCCAGCAGACAGGGGGCGGGAGGTAATGAAAAACTGTTTTTT	CASRQGAGGNEKLFF
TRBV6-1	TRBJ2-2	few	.	TGTGCCTGCGGAGGAATTTTGAACACCGGGGAGCTGTTTTTT	CACGGILNTGELFF
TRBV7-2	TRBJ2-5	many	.	TGTGCCAGCAGCTTAGGTCGTGGGGATACCCAGTACTTC	CASSLGRGDTQYF
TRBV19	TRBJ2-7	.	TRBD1	TGTGCCAGTAGTACGTCCGGGACAGGGAACTACGAGCAGTACTTC	CASSTSGTGNYEQYF
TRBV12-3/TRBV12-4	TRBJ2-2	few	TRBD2	TGTGCCAGCGGACCGGGACTAGAGACTGGGGAGCTGTTTTTT	CASGPGLETGELFF
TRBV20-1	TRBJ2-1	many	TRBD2	TGCAGTGCTAGAGCGTCTAGCGGGAGGGCCCGGGAGCAGTTCTTC	CSARASSGRAREQFF
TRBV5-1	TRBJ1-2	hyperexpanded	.	TGCGCCAGCAGCTGGGACAAAAGCTATGGCTACACCTTC	CASSWDKSYGYTF
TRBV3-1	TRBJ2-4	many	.	TGTGCCAGCAGCCAAGGTCTGCCCCAGGCCAAAAACATTCAGTACTTC	CASSQGLPQAKNIQYF
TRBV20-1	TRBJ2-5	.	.	TGCAGTGCTGGAGAGGGTAGGAAGACCCAGTACTTC	CSAGEGRKTQYF
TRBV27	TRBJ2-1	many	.	TGTGCCAGCAGTTTAAACCGAGAGTCCTACAATGAGCAGTTCTTC	CASSLNRESYNEQFF
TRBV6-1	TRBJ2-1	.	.	TGTGCCAGCAGCAAGACTAGGGGGAACAATGAGCAGTTCTTC	CASSKTRGNNEQFF
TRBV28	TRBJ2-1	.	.	TGTGCCAGCAGTTTATTCACTAGCGAGCAGTTCTTC	CASSLFTSEQFF
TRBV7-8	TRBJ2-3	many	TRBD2	TGTGCCAGCAGCTTACTGAGACTAGCGGCTAGCACAGATACGCAGTATTTT	CASSLLRLAASTDTQYF
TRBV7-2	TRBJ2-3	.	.	TGTGCCAGCAGCTACGACCTCGTAGGAAGCACAGATACGCAGTATTTT	CASSYDLVGSTDTQYF